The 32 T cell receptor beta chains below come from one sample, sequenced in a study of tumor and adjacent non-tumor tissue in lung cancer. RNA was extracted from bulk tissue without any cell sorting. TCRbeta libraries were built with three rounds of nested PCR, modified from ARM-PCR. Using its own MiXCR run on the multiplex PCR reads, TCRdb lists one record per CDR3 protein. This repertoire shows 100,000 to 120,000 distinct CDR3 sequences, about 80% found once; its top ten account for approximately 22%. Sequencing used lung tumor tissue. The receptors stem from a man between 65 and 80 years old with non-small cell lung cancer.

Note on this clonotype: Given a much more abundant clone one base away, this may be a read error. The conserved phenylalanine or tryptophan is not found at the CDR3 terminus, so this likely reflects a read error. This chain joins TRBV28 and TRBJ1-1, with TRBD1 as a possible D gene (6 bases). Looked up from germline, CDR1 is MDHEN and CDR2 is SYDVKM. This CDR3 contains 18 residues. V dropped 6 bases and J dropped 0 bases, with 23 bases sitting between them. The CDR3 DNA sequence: TGTGCCAGCAGACTTCCTGCTCCAGGGGTGGTCATGAACACTGAAGCTTTCTCT. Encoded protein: CASRLPAPGVVMNTEAFS.

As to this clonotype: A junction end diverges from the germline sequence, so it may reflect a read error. The CDR3 loop reads CTSTSQGNQPQHF. DNA for the CDR3: TGTACCAGCACTTCACAGGGCAATCAGCCCCAGCATTTT. J is TRBJ1-5 and V is TRBV6-2 or TRBV6-3; TRBD1 might be the D (5 bases). The CDR3 totals 13 residues. Germline-derived CDR1 and CDR2 are MNHEY and SVGEGT.

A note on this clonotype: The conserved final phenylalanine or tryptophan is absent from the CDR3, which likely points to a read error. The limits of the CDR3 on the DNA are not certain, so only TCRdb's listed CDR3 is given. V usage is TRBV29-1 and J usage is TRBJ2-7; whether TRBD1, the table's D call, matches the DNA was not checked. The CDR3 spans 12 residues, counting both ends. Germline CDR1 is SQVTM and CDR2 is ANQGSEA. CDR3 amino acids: CSAIQGTYERYL.

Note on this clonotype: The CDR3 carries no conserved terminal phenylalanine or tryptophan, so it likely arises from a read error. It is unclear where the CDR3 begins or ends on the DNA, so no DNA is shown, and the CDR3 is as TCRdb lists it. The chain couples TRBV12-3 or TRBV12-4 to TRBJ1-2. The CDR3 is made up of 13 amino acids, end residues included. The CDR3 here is CASSPSENYGYTS.

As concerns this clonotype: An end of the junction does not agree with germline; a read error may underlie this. The CDR3 here is CSVRDVGRLDYEQYF. In DNA form, the CDR3 reads TGCAGTGTTAGAGATGTCGGGAGGTTGGACTACGAGCAGTACTTC. The chain joins TRBV20-1 to TRBJ2-7; 7 bases fit TRBD2. The V gene's germline CDR1 is DFQATT and CDR2 SNEGSKA (reference sequence). The CDR3 totals 15 residues.

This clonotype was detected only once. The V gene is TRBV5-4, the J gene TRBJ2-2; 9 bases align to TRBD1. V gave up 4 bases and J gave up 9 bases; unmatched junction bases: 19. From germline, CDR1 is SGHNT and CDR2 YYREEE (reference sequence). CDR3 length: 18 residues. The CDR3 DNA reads TGTGCCAGCAGCCCGCCGGGACAGGGTTTGATGAACGCCTGGGAGCTGTTTTTT. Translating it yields CASSPPGQGLMNAWELFF.

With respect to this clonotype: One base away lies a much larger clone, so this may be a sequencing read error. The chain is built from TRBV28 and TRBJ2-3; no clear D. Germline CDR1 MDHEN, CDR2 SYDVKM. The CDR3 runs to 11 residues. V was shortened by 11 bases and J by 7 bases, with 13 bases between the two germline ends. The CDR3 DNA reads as TGTGCCTCCAGCGCGCTATATACGCAGTATTTT. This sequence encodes CASSALYTQYF. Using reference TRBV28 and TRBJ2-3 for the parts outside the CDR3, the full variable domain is DVKVTQSSRYLVKRTGEKVFLECVQDMDHENMFWYRQDPGLGLRLIYFSYDVKMKEKGDIPEGYSVSREKKERFSLILESASTNQTSMYLCASSALYTQYFGPGTRLTVL.

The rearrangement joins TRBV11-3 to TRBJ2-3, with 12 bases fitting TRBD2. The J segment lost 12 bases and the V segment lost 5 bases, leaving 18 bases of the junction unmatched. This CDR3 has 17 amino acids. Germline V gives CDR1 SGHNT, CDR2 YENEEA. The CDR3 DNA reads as TGTGCCAGCAGCCAAGGACTAGCGGGGTCAGGATCAGATATCCAGTATTTT. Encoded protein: CASSQGLAGSGSDIQYF.

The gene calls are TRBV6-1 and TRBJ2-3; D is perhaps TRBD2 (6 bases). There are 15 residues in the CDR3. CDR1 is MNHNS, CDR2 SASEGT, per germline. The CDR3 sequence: CISNTPRGSTDTQYF. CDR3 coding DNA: TGTATCAGCAATACCCCCCGGGGGAGCACAGATACGCAGTATTTT.

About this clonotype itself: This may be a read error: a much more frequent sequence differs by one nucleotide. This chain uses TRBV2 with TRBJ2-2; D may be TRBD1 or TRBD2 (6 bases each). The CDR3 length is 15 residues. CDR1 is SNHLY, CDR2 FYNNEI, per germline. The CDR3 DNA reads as TGTGGCAGCAGTGCACAAACAGGGAGGACCGGGGAGCTGTTTTTT. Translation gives CGSSAQTGRTGELFF.

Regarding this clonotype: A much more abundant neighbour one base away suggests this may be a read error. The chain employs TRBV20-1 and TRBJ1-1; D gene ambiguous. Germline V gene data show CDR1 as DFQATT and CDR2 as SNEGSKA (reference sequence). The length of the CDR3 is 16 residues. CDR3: CSVRAPFGRSGTEAFF. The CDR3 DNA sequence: TGCAGTGTTAGAGCTCCGTTCGGACGGTCGGGGACTGAAGCTTTCTTT.

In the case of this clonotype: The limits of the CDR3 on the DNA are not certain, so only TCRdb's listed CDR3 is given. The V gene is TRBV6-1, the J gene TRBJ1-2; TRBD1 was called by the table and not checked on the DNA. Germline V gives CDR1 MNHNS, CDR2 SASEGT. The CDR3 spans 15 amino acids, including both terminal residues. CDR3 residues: CAISLRDKSNYGCTF.

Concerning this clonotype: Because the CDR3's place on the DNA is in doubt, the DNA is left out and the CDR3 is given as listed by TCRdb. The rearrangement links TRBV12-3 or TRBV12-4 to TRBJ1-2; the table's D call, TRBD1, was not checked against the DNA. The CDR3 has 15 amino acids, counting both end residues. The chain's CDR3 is CASSAFSVANYGCTF.

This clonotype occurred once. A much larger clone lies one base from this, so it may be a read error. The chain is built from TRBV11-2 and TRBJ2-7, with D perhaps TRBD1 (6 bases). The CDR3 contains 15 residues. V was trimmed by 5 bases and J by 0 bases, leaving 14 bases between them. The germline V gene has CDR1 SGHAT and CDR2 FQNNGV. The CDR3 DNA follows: TGTGCCAGCAGCCCTCGACAGGTCTACTCCTACGAGCAGTACTTC. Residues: CASSPRQVYSYEQYF.

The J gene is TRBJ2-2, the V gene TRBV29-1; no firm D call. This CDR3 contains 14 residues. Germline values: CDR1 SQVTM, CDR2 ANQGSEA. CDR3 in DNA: TGCATCGCTGACGTAGTGGTGGGCACCGGGGAGCTGTTTTTT. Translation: CIADVVVGTGELFF.

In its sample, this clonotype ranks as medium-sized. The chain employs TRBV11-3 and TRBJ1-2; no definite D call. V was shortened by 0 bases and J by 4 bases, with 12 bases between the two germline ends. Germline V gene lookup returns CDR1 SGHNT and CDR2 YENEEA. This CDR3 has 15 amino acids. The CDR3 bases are TGTGCCAGCAGCTTAGAACACGGACGGACCTATGGCTACACCTTC. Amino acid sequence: CASSLEHGRTYGYTF. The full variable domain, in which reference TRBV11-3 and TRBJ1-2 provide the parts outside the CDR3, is EAGVVQSPRYKIIEKKQPVAFWCNPISGHNTLYWYLQNLGQGPELLIRYENEEAVDDSQLPKDRFSAERLKGVDSTLKIQPAELGDSAVYLCASSLEHGRTYGYTFGSGTRLTVV.

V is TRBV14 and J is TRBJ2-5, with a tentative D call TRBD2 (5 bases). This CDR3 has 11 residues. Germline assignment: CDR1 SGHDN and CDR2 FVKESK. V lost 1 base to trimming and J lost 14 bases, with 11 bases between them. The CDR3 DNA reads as TGTGCCAGCAGCCAAGCGGGGATCCGTTACTTC. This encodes CASSQAGIRYF.

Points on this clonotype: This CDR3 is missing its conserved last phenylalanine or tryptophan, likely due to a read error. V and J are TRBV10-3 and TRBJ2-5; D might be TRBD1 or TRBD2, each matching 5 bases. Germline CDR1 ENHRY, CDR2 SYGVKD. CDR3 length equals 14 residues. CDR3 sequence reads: CSISPGRTQETQYY. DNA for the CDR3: TGTTCCATCAGTCCGGGACGTACTCAAGAGACCCAGTACTAC.

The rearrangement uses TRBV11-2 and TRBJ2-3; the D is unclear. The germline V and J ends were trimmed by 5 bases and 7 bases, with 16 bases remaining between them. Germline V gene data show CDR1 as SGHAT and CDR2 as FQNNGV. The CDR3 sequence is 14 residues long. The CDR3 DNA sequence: TGTGCCAGCAGCCTAACCCATAGGTCAAATACGCAGTATTTT. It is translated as CASSLTHRSNTQYF.

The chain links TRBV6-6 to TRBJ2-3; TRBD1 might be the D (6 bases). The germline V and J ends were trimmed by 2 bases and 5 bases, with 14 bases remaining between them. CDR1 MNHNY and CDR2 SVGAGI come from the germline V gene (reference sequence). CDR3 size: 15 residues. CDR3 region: CASSYRHCRGDTQYF. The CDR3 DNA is TGTGCCAGCAGTTACCGGCATTGCAGGGGAGATACGCAGTATTTT.

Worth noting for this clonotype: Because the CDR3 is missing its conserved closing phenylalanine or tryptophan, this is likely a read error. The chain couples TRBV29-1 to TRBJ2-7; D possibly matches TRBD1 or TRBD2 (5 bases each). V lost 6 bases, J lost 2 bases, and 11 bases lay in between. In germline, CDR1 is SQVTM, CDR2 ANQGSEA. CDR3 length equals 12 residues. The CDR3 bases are TGCAGCGTAAGGGACGCCACCTACGAGCAGTACCTC. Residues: CSVRDATYEQYL.

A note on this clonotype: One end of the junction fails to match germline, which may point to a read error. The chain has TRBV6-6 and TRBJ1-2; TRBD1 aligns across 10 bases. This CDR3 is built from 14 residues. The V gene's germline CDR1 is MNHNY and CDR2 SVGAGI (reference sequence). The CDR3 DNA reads TGTGCCAGCAGTTCCGGGACAGGGGAATATGGCTACATCTTT. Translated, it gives CASSSGTGEYGYIF.

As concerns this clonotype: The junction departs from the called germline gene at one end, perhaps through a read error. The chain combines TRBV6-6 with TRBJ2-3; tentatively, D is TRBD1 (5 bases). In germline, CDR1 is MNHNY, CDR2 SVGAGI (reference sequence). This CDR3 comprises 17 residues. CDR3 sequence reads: CASSYDPDRWRTETQYF. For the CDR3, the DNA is TGTGCCAGCAGTTACGATCCAGACAGATGGCGCACAGAAACGCAGTATTTT.

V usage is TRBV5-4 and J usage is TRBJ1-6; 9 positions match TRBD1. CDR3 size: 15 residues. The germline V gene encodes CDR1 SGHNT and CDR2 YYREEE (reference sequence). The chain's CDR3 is CVTSSRDRANSPLHF. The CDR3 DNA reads TGTGTCACCAGTTCTCGGGACAGGGCTAATTCACCCCTCCACTTT.

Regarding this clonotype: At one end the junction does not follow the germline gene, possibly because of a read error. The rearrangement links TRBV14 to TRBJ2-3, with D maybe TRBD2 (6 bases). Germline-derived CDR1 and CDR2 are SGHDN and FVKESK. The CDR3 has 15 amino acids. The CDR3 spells CTSTGDSDATDMQYF. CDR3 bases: TGTACCAGCACCGGGGACTCCGATGCCACAGATATGCAGTATTTT. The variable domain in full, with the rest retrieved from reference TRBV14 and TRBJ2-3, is EAGVTQFPSHSVIEKGQTVTLRCDPISGHDNLYWYRRVMGKEIKFLLHFVKESKQDESGMPNNRFLAERTGGTYSTLKVQPAELEDSGVYFCTSTGDSDATDMQYFGPGTRLTVL.

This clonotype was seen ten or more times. CDR3 amino acids: CARGTSNTGELFF. The CDR3 DNA reads TGTGCCCGAGGGACGTCGAACACCGGGGAGCTGTTTTTT. V gene TRBV30 combines with J gene TRBJ2-2; D may match TRBD1 or TRBD2 (5 bases each). The germline V gene encodes CDR1 GTSNPN and CDR2 SVGIG (reference sequence). This CDR3 has 13 residues. V dropped 8 bases and J dropped 0 bases, with 10 bases sitting between them.

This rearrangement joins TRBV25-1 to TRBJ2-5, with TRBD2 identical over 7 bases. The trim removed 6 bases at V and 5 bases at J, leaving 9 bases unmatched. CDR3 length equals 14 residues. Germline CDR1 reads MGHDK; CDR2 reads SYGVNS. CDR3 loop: CASSTASGKETQYF. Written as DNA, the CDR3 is TGTGCCAGCAGCACGGCTAGCGGAAAGGAGACCCAGTACTTC.

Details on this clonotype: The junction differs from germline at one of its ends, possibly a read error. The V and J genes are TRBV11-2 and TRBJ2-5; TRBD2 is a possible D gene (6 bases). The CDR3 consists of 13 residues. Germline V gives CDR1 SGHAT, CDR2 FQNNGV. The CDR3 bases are TGTGCCAGCAGCTTGCATAGCGGAGAGACCCCGTACTTC. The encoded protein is CASSLHSGETPYF.

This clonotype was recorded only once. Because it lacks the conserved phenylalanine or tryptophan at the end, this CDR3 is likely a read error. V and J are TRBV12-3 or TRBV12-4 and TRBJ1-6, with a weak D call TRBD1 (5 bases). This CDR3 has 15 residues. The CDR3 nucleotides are TGTGCCAGCAGCACAGGACATCTACCAAATTCACTCCTCCACATT. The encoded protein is CASSTGHLPNSLLHI.

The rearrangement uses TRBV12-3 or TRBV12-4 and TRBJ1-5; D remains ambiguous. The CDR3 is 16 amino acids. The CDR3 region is CVSSLWAVDSNQPQHF. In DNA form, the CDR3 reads TGTGTTAGCAGTTTATGGGCAGTGGATAGCAATCAGCCCCAGCATTTT.

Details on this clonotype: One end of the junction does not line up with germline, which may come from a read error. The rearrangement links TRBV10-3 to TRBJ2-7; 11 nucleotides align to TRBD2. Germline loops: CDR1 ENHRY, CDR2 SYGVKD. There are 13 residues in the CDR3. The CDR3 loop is CATAGLAEYEQYF. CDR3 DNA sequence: TGTGCCACCGCGGGACTAGCGGAGTATGAGCAGTATTTC.

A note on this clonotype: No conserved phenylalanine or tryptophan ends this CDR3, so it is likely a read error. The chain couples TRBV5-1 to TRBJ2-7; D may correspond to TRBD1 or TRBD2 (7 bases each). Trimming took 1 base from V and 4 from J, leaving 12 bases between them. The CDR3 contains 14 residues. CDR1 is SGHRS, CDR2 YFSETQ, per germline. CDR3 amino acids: CASSLSGTAYEQYS. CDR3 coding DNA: TGCGCCAGCAGCTTGAGCGGGACAGCTTACGAGCAGTACTCA.